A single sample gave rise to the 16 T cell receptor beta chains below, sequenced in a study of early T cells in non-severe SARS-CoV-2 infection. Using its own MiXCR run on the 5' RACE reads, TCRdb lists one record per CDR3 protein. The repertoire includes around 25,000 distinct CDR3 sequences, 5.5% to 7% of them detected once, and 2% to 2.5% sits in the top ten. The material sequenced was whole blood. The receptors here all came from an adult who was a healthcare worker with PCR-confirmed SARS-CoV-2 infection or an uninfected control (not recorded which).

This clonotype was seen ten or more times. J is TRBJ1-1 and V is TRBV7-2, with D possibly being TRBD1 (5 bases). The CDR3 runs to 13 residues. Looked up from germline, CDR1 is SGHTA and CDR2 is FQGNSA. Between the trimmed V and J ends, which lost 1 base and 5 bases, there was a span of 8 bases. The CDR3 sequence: CASSLDEGTEAFF. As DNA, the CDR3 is TGTGCCAGCAGCTTAGACGAGGGGACTGAAGCTTTCTTT.

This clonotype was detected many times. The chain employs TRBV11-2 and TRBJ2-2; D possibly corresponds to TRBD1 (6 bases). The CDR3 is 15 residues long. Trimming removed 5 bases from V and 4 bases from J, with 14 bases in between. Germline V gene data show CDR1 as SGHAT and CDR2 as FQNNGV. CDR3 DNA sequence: TGTGCCAGCAGCCACCGGGACACAATCACCGGGGAGCTGTTTTTT. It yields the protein CASSHRDTITGELFF.

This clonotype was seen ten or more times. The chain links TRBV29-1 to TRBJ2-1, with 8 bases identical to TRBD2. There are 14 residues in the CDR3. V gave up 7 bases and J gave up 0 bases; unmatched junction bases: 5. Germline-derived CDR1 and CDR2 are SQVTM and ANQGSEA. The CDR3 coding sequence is TGCAGCGGGGCAGGGACTAGCTCCTACAATGAGCAGTTCTTC. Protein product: CSGAGTSSYNEQFF.

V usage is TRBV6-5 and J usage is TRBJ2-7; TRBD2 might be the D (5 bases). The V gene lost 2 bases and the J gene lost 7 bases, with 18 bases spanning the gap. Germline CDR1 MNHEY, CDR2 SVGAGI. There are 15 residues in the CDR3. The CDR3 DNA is TGTGCCAGCAGTTACGGTGCGGGTTTCTGGTCAGAGCAGTACTTC. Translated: CASSYGAGFWSEQYF.

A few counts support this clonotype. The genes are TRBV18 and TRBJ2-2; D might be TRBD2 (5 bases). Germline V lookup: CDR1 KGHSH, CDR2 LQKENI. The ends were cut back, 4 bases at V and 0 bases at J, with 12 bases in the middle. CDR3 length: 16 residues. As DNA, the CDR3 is TGTGCCAGCTCACTGACCCTAGCCTCGAACACCGGGGAGCTGTTTTTT. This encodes CASSLTLASNTGELFF. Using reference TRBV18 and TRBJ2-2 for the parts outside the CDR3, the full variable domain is NAGVMQNPRHLVRRRGQEARLRCSPMKGHSHVYWYRQLPEEGLKFMVYLQKENIIDESGMPKERFSAEFPKEGPSILRIQQVVRGDSAAYFCASSLTLASNTGELFFGEGSRLTVL.

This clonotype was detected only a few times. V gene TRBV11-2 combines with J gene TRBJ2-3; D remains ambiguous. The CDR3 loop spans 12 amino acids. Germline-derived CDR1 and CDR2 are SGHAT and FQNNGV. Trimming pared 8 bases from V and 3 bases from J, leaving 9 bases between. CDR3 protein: CASDRGTDTQYF. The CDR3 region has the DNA TGTGCCAGCGACCGTGGAACAGATACGCAGTATTTT. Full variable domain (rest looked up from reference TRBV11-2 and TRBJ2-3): EAGVAQSPRYKIIEKRQSVAFWCNPISGHATLYWYQQILGQGPKLLIQFQNNGVVDDSQLPKDRFSAERLKGVDSTLKIQPAKLEDSAVYLCASDRGTDTQYFGPGTRLTVL.

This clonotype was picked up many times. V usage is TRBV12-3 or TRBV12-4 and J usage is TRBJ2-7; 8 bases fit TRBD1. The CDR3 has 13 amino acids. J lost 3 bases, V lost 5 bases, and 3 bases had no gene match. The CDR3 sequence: CASSHRGVYEQYF. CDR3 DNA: TGTGCCAGCAGTCACAGGGGGGTCTACGAGCAGTACTTC.

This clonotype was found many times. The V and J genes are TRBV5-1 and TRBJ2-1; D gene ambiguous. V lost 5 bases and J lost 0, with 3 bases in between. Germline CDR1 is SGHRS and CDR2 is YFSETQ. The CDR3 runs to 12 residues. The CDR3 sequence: CASRGSYNEQFF. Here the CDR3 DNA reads TGCGCCAGCAGAGGCTCCTACAATGAGCAGTTCTTC.

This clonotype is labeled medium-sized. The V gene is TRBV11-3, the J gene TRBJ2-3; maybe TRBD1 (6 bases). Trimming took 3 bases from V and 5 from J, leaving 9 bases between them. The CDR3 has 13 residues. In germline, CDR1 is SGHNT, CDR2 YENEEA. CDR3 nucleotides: TGTGCCAGCAGCTTTCAGGGACAAGATACGCAGTATTTT. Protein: CASSFQGQDTQYF.

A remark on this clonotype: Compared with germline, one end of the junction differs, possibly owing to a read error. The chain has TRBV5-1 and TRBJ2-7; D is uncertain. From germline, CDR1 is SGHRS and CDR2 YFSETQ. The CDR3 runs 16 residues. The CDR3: CASSLAPRAWTYEQYF. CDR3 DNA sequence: TGCGCCAGCAGTTTGGCCCCTCGGGCCTGGACCTACGAGCAGTACTTC.

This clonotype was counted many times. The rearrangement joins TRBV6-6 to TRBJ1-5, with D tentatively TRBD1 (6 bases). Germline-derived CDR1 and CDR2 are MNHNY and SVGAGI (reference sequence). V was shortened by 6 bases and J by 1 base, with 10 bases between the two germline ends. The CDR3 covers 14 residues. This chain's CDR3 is CASSRTESNQPQHF. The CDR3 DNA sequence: TGTGCCAGCAGCCGGACAGAGAGCAATCAGCCCCAGCATTTT.

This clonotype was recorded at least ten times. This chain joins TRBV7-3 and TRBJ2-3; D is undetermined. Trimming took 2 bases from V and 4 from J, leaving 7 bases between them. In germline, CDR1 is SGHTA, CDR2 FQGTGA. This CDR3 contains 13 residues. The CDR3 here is CASSLGPPDTQYF. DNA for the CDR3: TGTGCCAGCAGCTTAGGCCCGCCAGATACGCAGTATTTT.

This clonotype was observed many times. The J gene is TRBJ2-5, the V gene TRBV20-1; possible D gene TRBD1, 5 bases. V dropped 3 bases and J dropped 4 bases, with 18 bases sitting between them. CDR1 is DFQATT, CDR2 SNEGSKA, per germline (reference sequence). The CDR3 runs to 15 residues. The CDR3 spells CSARMGLGASETQYF. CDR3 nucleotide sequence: TGCAGTGCTAGGATGGGGCTAGGGGCGTCAGAGACCCAGTACTTC.

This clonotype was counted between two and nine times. This CDR3 reads CASSVAGATDTQYF. CDR3 DNA sequence: TGTGCCAGTAGTGTGGCGGGGGCCACAGATACGCAGTATTTT. The rearrangement joins TRBV19 to TRBJ2-3; possibly TRBD2 for D (7 bases). The CDR3 sequence is 14 residues long. Germline assignment: CDR1 LNHDA and CDR2 SQIVND (reference sequence). V was pared by 5 bases and J by 2 bases, with 11 bases between.

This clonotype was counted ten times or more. For the CDR3, the DNA is TGCAGTGCTAGCGGGGGAGGCTCCTACAATGAGCAGTTCTTC. The encoded protein is CSASGGGSYNEQFF. This chain uses TRBV20-1 with TRBJ2-1, with a weak D call TRBD2 (6 bases). CDR1 and CDR2 (germline): DFQATT, SNEGSKA (reference sequence). The CDR3 length is 14 residues. V was clipped by 3 bases and J by 0 bases, with 9 bases between them.

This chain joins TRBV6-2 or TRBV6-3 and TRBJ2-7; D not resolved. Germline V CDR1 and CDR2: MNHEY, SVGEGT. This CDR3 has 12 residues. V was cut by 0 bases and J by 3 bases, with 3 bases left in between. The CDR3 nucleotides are TGTGCCAGCAGTTACTCTATCTACGAGCAGTACTTC. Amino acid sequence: CASSYSIYEQYF.